Listed here is a single T cell receptor (beta chain). No antigen is known for it. Described treatment: oral pan-JAK inhibitor, 5-10 mg twice daily. Germline CDR1 is GTSNPN and CDR2 is SVGIG (reference sequence). CDR3 size: 12 residues. V was shortened by 8 bases and J by 3 bases, with 13 bases between the two germline ends. Following extraction, RNA underwent reverse transcription to cDNA, which served as the sequencing template. Here immunoSEQ multiplex PCR was the method, and the copy in TCRdb shows in-frame clones only, minus some. Of roughly 120,000 clones listed, about three fifths were seen once; the top ten hold approximately 31%. The sample belongs to a study of CD8+ T cells in alopecia areata. Study-wide results and caveats: Baseline CD8+ expansion's link to response remains uncertain, as there was one nonresponder. Scalp clonality, together with expanded CD8+ clones among the top 100, fell significantly with tofacitinib. The study found higher clonality in lesional than normal scalp, especially in alopecia totalis/universalis. Mouse data revealed clearer TCR sharing than patient data did, a gap possibly tied to HLA.

V and J are TRBV30 and TRBJ2-5; D not certain. The specimen was CD8+ T cells sorted from blood, collected at week 4, from a patient treated with tofacitinib. The TCR originated in a human donor with alopecia areata. DNA of the CDR3: TGTGCCACGGCCACAGAGGAAGAGACCCAGTACTTC. Translating it yields CATATEEETQYF.